A single sample gave rise to the 19 T cell receptor beta chains below, sequenced in a study of neurological immune-mediated disorders. TCRdb reprocessed the 5' RACE reads via MiXCR and lists one record per CDR3 protein. Seen here are around 100,000 distinct CDR3 sequences, 11% observed once, and the top ten hold 2.5% to 4%. Time point here: longitudinal time-point 3. The specimen was PBMCs. The receptors were gathered from a female donor with HTLV-1-associated myelopathy (HAM/TSP).

This clonotype occurred many times. This sequence joins TRBV18 and TRBJ1-5, with TRBD1 matching 8 bases. This CDR3 contains 14 residues. CDR1 KGHSH and CDR2 LQKENI come from the germline V gene. V dropped 6 bases and J dropped 6; count of bases not matched to a gene: 7. This chain's CDR3 is CASSHTGGCQPQHF. CDR3 DNA: TGTGCCAGCTCGCACACAGGGGGATGTCAGCCCCAGCATTTT.

The sample holds many counts of this clonotype. This chain uses TRBV20-1 with TRBJ1-4; 8 bases match TRBD1. Trimming at V came to 3 bases and at J to 8 bases, leaving 11 bases not matched to a gene. Germline assignment: CDR1 DFQATT and CDR2 SNEGSKA (reference sequence). This CDR3 has 15 residues. The CDR3 sequence is CSARGQAFFWEKLFF. In DNA, the CDR3 is TGCAGTGCTAGGGGACAGGCCTTTTTTTGGGAAAAACTGTTTTTT.

This clonotype was picked up many times. The J gene is TRBJ1-3, the V gene TRBV5-1; D is possibly TRBD1 (5 bases). This CDR3 is 15 amino acids long. V was trimmed by 4 bases and J by 0 bases, leaving 11 bases between them. The germline CDR1 and CDR2 sequences are SGHRS and YFSETQ. The CDR3 here is CASSNSTASGNTIYF. CDR3 nucleotide sequence: TGCGCCAGCAGCAATTCGACAGCCTCTGGAAACACCATATATTTT.

This clonotype was seen a few times. This chain joins TRBV5-1 and TRBJ2-2; D is unclear. The V end lost 0 bases, the J end lost 6 bases, and 12 bases lay between the germline ends. CDR3 length: 15 residues. Germline V CDR1 and CDR2: SGHRS, YFSETQ. CDR3 sequence: CASSLEGHEAGELFF. The CDR3 DNA reads TGCGCCAGCAGCTTGGAGGGCCATGAGGCCGGGGAGCTGTTTTTT.

This clonotype was detected ten times or more. The J gene is TRBJ1-2, the V gene TRBV5-6; no clear D gene. Trimming left V 2 bases short and J 4 bases short, with 15 bases between. Germline-derived CDR1 and CDR2 are SGHDT and YYEEEE. The length of the CDR3 is 15 residues. CDR3 protein: CASSFLAWSFYGYTF. CDR3 DNA sequence: TGTGCCAGCAGCTTTTTAGCGTGGAGTTTCTATGGCTACACCTTC.

This clonotype was observed at least ten times. The V gene is TRBV5-6, the J gene TRBJ2-2; a possible D gene is TRBD2 (7 bases). V lost 6 bases and J 2 bases, leaving 14 bases between the germline ends. There are 15 residues in the CDR3. The germline V gene has CDR1 SGHDT and CDR2 YYEEEE. The CDR3: CASNWRGPNTGELFF. CDR3 nucleotide sequence: TGTGCCAGCAATTGGCGGGGGCCAAACACCGGGGAGCTGTTTTTT.

This clonotype was observed at least ten times. J is TRBJ2-7 and V is TRBV27; the match to TRBD2 covers 11 bases. Per germline, CDR1 MNHEY and CDR2 SMNVEV (reference sequence). There are 15 residues in the CDR3. V trimming: 4 bases; J trimming: 5 bases; junction bases outside the gene matches: 7. The CDR3 reads CASSSSSGGFNEQYF. CDR3 nucleotides: TGTGCCAGCAGTTCCTCTAGCGGGGGGTTCAACGAGCAGTACTTC.

This clonotype was counted many times. The rearrangement joins TRBV28 to TRBJ2-5; 11 positions agree with TRBD2. Trimming removed 4 bases from V and 0 bases from J; junction bases left unmatched: 4. The CDR3 covers 16 residues. CDR1 is MDHEN and CDR2 is SYDVKM in the germline V gene. The CDR3 DNA is TGTGCCAGCAGTTATCTAGCGGGGGGCCACCAAGAGACCCAGTACTTC. This sequence encodes CASSYLAGGHQETQYF.

The table lists this clonotype with a few counts. The chain links TRBV5-1 to TRBJ2-5, with D unresolved. The CDR3 has 13 amino acids. Trimming left V 2 bases short and J 3 bases short, with 8 bases between. Germline assignment: CDR1 SGHRS and CDR2 YFSETQ. CDR3 protein: CASSFGQKETQYF. CDR3 DNA sequence: TGCGCCAGCAGCTTTGGCCAAAAAGAGACCCAGTACTTC.

Ten or more counts support this clonotype. V usage is TRBV20-1 and J usage is TRBJ1-1; 9 nucleotides align to TRBD1. Germline loops: CDR1 DFQATT, CDR2 SNEGSKA (reference sequence). The CDR3 covers 13 residues. Trimming cost V 5 bases and J 1 base; bases outside gene matches: 2. The CDR3, as DNA: TGCAGTGCTCCGGGACAGGGGAACACTGAAGCTTTCTTT. Its translation: CSAPGQGNTEAFF.

This clonotype appeared many times. The V and J genes are TRBV12-3 or TRBV12-4 and TRBJ1-3; D call uncertain. V lost 5 bases, J lost 0 bases, and 8 bases lay in between. This CDR3 has 14 amino acids. The CDR3 is CASSPVTSGNTIYF. In DNA, the CDR3 is TGTGCCAGCAGTCCCGTTACCTCTGGAAACACCATATATTTT.

This clonotype came up many times. The rearrangement links TRBV6-2 or TRBV6-3 to TRBJ1-2; weak D call: TRBD1 (6 bases). From germline, CDR1 is MNHEY and CDR2 SVGEGT. The CDR3 has 17 residues. V lost 6 bases and J 1 base, leaving 21 bases between the germline ends. The CDR3 loop is CASSRDGQWGINYGYTF. For the CDR3, the DNA is TGTGCCAGCAGCCGAGATGGACAGTGGGGGATTAACTATGGCTACACCTTC.

This clonotype has a count of ten or more. V usage is TRBV27 and J usage is TRBJ1-2, with D uncertain. V dropped 3 bases and J dropped 4 bases, with 9 bases sitting between them. The CDR3 sequence is 13 residues long. Germline CDR1 MNHEY, CDR2 SMNVEV (reference sequence). CDR3: CASSFNSRYGYTF. The CDR3 nucleotides are TGTGCCAGCAGTTTCAACAGCCGCTATGGCTACACCTTC.

Many counts were recorded for this clonotype. The chain combines TRBV24-1 with TRBJ2-1, with 13 bases aligning to TRBD2. CDR3 size: 14 residues. V was pared by 9 bases and J by 7 bases, with 5 bases of the junction left unmatched. Germline V lookup: CDR1 KGHDR, CDR2 SFDVKD. This CDR3 reads CATPTSGGDNEQFF. CDR3 nucleotides: TGTGCCACCCCTACTAGCGGGGGGGATAATGAGCAGTTCTTC.

This clonotype was detected many times. The rearrangement links TRBV12-3 or TRBV12-4 to TRBJ2-7; D is possibly TRBD1 (5 bases). The CDR3 has 14 amino acids. Trimming shortened V by 1 base and J by 7 bases, and 14 bases separated the two germline ends. The CDR3 DNA sequence: TGTGCCAGCAGTTTAGGGGGCTCGCCTCAAGAGCAGTACTTC. Its protein is CASSLGGSPQEQYF.

This clonotype has a count of ten or more. The gene calls are TRBV7-9 and TRBJ2-3; 7 nucleotides line up with TRBD1. The germline gives CDR1 SEHNR, CDR2 FQNEAQ (reference sequence). The CDR3 contains 16 residues. Germline trimming cut 5 bases from V and 0 bases from J; bases unmatched to any gene: 8. The CDR3 DNA sequence: TGTGCCAGCAGCGAAGGACAGGCGCTAAGCACAGATACGCAGTATTTT. Its translation is CASSEGQALSTDTQYF.

In this sample, this clonotype turned up many times. The chain joins TRBV27 to TRBJ2-3, with 11 nucleotides matching TRBD2. With V trimmed by 7 bases and J by 4 bases, 10 bases remained unmatched. CDR3 size: 16 residues. Germline-derived CDR1 and CDR2 are MNHEY and SMNVEV (reference sequence). CDR3 coding DNA: TGTGCCAGCAATTCGATAGCGGGGGGGATCTCAGATACGCAGTATTTT. Encoded protein: CASNSIAGGISDTQYF.

Turning to this clonotype: One base away lies a much larger clone, so this may be a sequencing read error. The chain joins TRBV10-1 to TRBJ1-5; D remains unclear. Germline CDR1 and CDR2: WNHNN and SYGVQD (reference sequence). This CDR3 spans 13 amino acids. V lost 0 bases and J 6 bases, leaving 6 bases between the germline ends. The chain's CDR3 is CASSESMGQPQHF. In DNA form, the CDR3 reads TGCGCCAGCAGTGAGTCAATGGGTCAGCCCCAGCATTTT.

This clonotype was recorded many times. This sequence joins TRBV10-1 and TRBJ2-3; TRBD1 might be the D (5 bases). Deletions cut 6 bases from V and 2 bases from J, with 9 bases between. Germline CDR1 WNHNN, CDR2 SYGVQD (reference sequence). The CDR3 runs 13 residues. This CDR3 is CASSLGPTDTQYF. CDR3 bases: TGCGCCAGCAGCCTGGGGCCCACAGATACGCAGTATTTT.